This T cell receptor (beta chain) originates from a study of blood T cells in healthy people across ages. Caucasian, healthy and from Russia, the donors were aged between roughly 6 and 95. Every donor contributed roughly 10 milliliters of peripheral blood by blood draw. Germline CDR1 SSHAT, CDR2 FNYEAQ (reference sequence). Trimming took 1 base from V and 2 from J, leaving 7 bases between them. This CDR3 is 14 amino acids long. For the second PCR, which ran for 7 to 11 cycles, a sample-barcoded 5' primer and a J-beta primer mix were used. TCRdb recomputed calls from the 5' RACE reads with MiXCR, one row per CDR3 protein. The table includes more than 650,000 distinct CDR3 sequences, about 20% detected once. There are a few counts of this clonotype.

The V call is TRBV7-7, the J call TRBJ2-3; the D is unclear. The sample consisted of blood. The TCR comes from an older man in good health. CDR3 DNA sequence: TGTGCCAGCAGCTTAGACAGAACCACAGATACGCAGTATTTT. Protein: CASSLDRTTDTQYF.